Each of the 3 T cell receptor beta chains below was sequenced from the same sample in a study of blood T cell repertoires in COVID-19. Clones were sequenced by immunoSEQ multiplex PCR, and TCRdb holds only the in-frame ones, with some missing. The repertoire holds some 40,000 clones, with roughly 87% as singletons. The sample taken for sequencing was peripheral blood. These receptors were taken from a man in his sixties with acute or convalescent COVID-19.

CDR3 sequence reads: CAWSFGGSKYEQFF. The CDR3 bases are TGTGCCTGGTCTTTCGGGGGATCGAAGTATGAGCAGTTCTTC. V gene TRBV30 combines with J gene TRBJ2-1; tentatively, D is TRBD2 (6 bases). CDR3 length: 14 residues. The V and J ends lost 5 bases and 8 bases respectively, with 19 bases between them. Germline V lookup: CDR1 GTSNPN, CDR2 SVGIG (reference sequence).

V usage is TRBV28 and J usage is TRBJ2-7; D may be TRBD2 (5 bases). The CDR3 consists of 15 residues. Between the trimmed V and J ends, which lost 1 base and 2 bases, there was a span of 12 bases. CDR1 is MDHEN, CDR2 SYDVKM, per germline. The CDR3 DNA sequence: TGTGCCAGCAGTTTATTTGGGAGCGAAACCTACGAGCAGTACTTC. Its protein is CASSLFGSETYEQYF.

This rearrangement joins TRBV6-4 to TRBJ2-1; 8 nucleotides agree with TRBD1. Looked up from germline, CDR1 is MRHNA and CDR2 is SNTAGT. V lost 6 bases and J lost 6; bases outside the gene matches: 10. The CDR3 extends over 15 amino acids. The chain's CDR3 is CASSPGTGVSNEQFF. DNA for the CDR3: TGTGCCAGCAGCCCCGGGACAGGTGTTAGCAATGAGCAGTTCTTC.